The 9 T cell receptor beta chains listed next were all sequenced from one sample in a study of shared clonotypes between healthy human individuals. Terminally differentiated effector memory CD45RA+ cells were excluded by CCR7 positive selection of CD45RO-negative cells. Using immunoSEQ multiplex PCR, the repertoire was profiled, and TCRdb retains in-frame clones only, with some absent. In the table there are 2 million to 2.5 million clones, roughly 94% of which are singletons. The sequenced material came from naive CD8+ T cells sorted from blood. These receptors all come from a man aged 18 to 30 in good health.

As for this clone: An end of the junction does not agree with germline; a read error may underlie this. This chain joins TRBV5-4 and TRBJ2-7; 8 bases match TRBD1. From germline, CDR1 is SGHNT and CDR2 YYREEE (reference sequence). CDR3 length equals 13 residues. The CDR3 coding sequence is TGTGCCAGCAGCCTATCTTCCGGGACAGGCTTATCCTTC. As protein: CASSLSSGTGLSF.

This sequence joins TRBV19 and TRBJ1-5; 7 bases agree with TRBD1. Germline V gene lookup returns CDR1 LNHDA and CDR2 SQIVND (reference sequence). Unmatched junction bases numbered 12, after V lost 6 bases and J lost 7 bases. This CDR3 region has 15 residues. CDR3 nucleotide sequence: TGTGCCAGTAGCCCTGGGGGGACAGATGGGCAGCCCCAGCATTTT. It encodes CASSPGGTDGQPQHF.

The V call is TRBV27, the J call TRBJ1-1; 7 bases map to TRBD1. The CDR3 totals 12 residues. Germline values: CDR1 MNHEY, CDR2 SMNVEV (reference sequence). V was pared by 3 bases and J by 8 bases, with 3 bases of the junction left unmatched. Written as DNA, the CDR3 is TGTGCCAGCAGTTTGAGGGGGCAGGAAGCTTTCTTT. Protein sequence: CASSLRGQEAFF.

The rearrangement joins TRBV5-3 to TRBJ1-5; TRBD1 aligns across 9 bases. TRBV5-3 is classed as an ORF, of uncertain function. V shed 4 bases, J shed 5 bases, and the junction held 1 base outside the gene matches. The CDR3 is made up of 13 amino acids. CDR3 residues: CARSRQGDQPQHF. The CDR3 nucleotides read TGTGCCAGAAGCAGACAGGGGGATCAGCCCCAGCATTTT.

The rearrangement uses TRBV10-3 and TRBJ2-7, with 9 bases lining up with TRBD1. The J segment lost 6 bases and the V segment lost 6 bases, leaving 9 bases of the junction unmatched. The CDR3 runs 14 residues. Germline assignment: CDR1 ENHRY and CDR2 SYGVKD. As DNA, the CDR3 is TGTGCCATCAGCATGCCCGGGACAGGGACCGAGCAGTACTTC. It translates to CAISMPGTGTEQYF.

A remark on this clone: The identical CDR3 is also encoded by other nucleotide sequences in the sample. The chain employs TRBV29-1 and TRBJ2-5; D remains ambiguous. Looked up from germline, CDR1 is SQVTM and CDR2 is ANQGSEA. The CDR3 is 12 residues long. Trimming pared 4 bases from V and 7 bases from J, leaving 13 bases between. CDR3 in DNA: TGCAGCGTTGGGGATTCGACGGGGACCCAGTACTTC. Its translation: CSVGDSTGTQYF.

Comments on this clone: The junction departs from the called germline gene at one end, perhaps through a read error. The chain combines TRBV7-7 with TRBJ2-4; 7 nucleotides match TRBD2. Germline CDR1 reads SSHAT; CDR2 reads FNYEAQ (reference sequence). This CDR3 has 19 amino acids. The CDR3 protein is CASSPGGAVQSLAKNIQYF. As DNA, the CDR3 is TGTGCTAGCAGCCCGGGGGGTGCGGTTCAATCTTTAGCCAAAAACATTCAGTACTTC.

The chain carries TRBV6-1 and TRBJ1-5, with D possibly matching TRBD1 (5 bases). Germline loops: CDR1 MNHNS, CDR2 SASEGT. V shed 10 bases and J shed 0 bases, with 13 bases lying between them. The CDR3 spans 14 residues. Here the CDR3 reads CATRGDFSNQPQHF. The CDR3 coding sequence is TGTGCCACCCGAGGGGACTTTAGCAATCAGCCCCAGCATTTT.

This chain joins TRBV5-1 and TRBJ2-7, with D possibly TRBD2 on 5 matching bases. CDR3 length: 15 amino acids. Germline V gene data show CDR1 as SGHRS and CDR2 as YFSETQ. Deletions cut 4 bases from V and 2 bases from J, with 16 bases between. The CDR3 DNA reads TGCGCCAGCAGCCTATCTAGTAGCGTCGCCTACGAGCAGTACTTC. It specifies CASSLSSSVAYEQYF.